This passage covers 30 T cell receptor beta chains from one sample sequenced in a study of cytomegalovirus exposure and HLA in healthy donors. The assay was immunoSEQ multiplex PCR, and TCRdb's table has in-frame clones only and misses some. The repertoire holds about 160,000 clones, just under 90% seen once, with about 9.4% in the top ten. Source material: PBMCs. These TCRs come from a woman between 18 and 29 years old in good health and CMV-seropositive.

The chain links TRBV2 to TRBJ2-3, with D perhaps TRBD2 (6 bases). The CDR3 is 14 amino acids. V gave up 1 base and J gave up 6 bases, with 11 bases separating them. Germline values: CDR1 SNHLY, CDR2 FYNNEI. In nucleotides, the CDR3 is TGTGCCAGCAGTGAAGTTACTAGCCGGGATACGCAGTATTTT. It is translated as CASSEVTSRDTQYF.

The V gene is TRBV7-2, the J gene TRBJ1-2; D gene ambiguous. Germline V gene lookup returns CDR1 SGHTA and CDR2 FQGNSA. CDR3 length: 13 amino acids. The V end was cut by 2 bases, the J end by 2 bases, with 6 bases between. CDR3 sequence (DNA): TGTGCCAGCAGCTTAAGTCAGAACTATGGCTACACCTTC. Encoded protein: CASSLSQNYGYTF. Full variable domain (rest looked up from reference TRBV7-2 and TRBJ1-2): GAGVSQSPSNKVTEKGKDVELRCDPISGHTALYWYRQSLGQGLEFLIYFQGNSAPDKSGLPSDRFSAERTGGSVSTLTIQRTQQEDSAVYLCASSLSQNYGYTFGSGTRLTVV.

J is TRBJ2-2 and V is TRBV11-2; maybe TRBD1 (5 bases). The V gene's germline CDR1 is SGHAT and CDR2 FQNNGV. Trimming removed 5 bases at V and 0 bases at J, with 16 bases between. CDR3 length equals 17 residues. This chain's CDR3 is CASSQDSQNANTGELFF. In nucleotides, the CDR3 is TGTGCCAGCAGCCAAGACAGCCAGAACGCGAACACCGGGGAGCTGTTTTTT.

This clone was recorded only once. The chain combines TRBV6-6 with TRBJ1-2, with 8 nucleotides matching TRBD1. This CDR3 region has 14 residues. V lost 10 bases to trimming and J lost 4 bases; unmatched junction nucleotides: 11. The germline gives CDR1 MNHNY, CDR2 SVGAGI (reference sequence). In DNA, the CDR3 is TGTGCCACCAAGGTGGGAACAGGGGGCTATGGCTACACCTTC. This gives the protein CATKVGTGGYGYTF.

CDR3 amino acids: CASRASGSQETQYF. The CDR3, as DNA: TGTGCCAGCAGGGCTAGCGGGAGTCAAGAGACCCAGTACTTC. The chain has TRBV6-6 and TRBJ2-5, with TRBD2 matching 10 bases. Trimming took 6 bases from V and 2 from J; bases not matched to a gene: 3. The CDR3 sequence is 14 residues long. CDR1 is MNHNY and CDR2 is SVGAGI in the germline V gene (reference sequence).

V usage is TRBV28 and J usage is TRBJ1-4; D uncertain. With 6 bases removed from V and 0 bases from J, the gap between germline ends came to 11 bases. CDR1 is MDHEN, CDR2 SYDVKM, per germline. The length of the CDR3 is 15 residues. This CDR3 reads CASREGGATNEKLFF. The CDR3 DNA follows: TGTGCCAGCAGGGAAGGCGGTGCAACTAATGAAAAACTGTTTTTT.

The V gene is TRBV11-2, the J gene TRBJ1-5; D unclear. Germline V lookup: CDR1 SGHAT, CDR2 FQNNGV. The CDR3 is made up of 13 amino acids. V lost 5 bases and J lost 0, with 5 bases in between. The CDR3 protein is CASSLFSNQPQHF. CDR3 nucleotides: TGTGCCAGCAGCCTCTTTAGCAATCAGCCCCAGCATTTT.

The chain recombines TRBV28 with TRBJ1-5; D gene uncertain. The V gene lost 4 bases and the J gene lost 4 bases, with 11 bases spanning the gap. CDR1 MDHEN and CDR2 SYDVKM come from the germline V gene. The CDR3 is 14 amino acids. CDR3 in amino acids: CASSWEAGNQPQHF. For the CDR3, the DNA is TGTGCCAGCAGTTGGGAGGCTGGGAATCAGCCCCAGCATTTT.

The CDR3 loop is CSVGGGLRGWTEAFF. The CDR3 DNA reads as TGCAGCGTTGGGGGGGGCCTCAGGGGATGGACTGAAGCTTTCTTT. This chain links TRBV29-1 with TRBJ1-1, with D possibly TRBD1 on 6 matching bases. Trimming removed 4 bases at V and 5 bases at J, with 20 bases between. In germline, CDR1 is SQVTM, CDR2 ANQGSEA. CDR3 size: 15 residues.

The chain uses TRBV28 and TRBJ2-2; 9 nucleotides line up with TRBD1. The CDR3 consists of 14 residues. Trimming removed 8 bases from V and 6 bases from J; junction bases left unmatched: 7. The V gene's germline CDR1 is MDHEN and CDR2 SYDVKM. The CDR3, as DNA: TGTGCCAGCCTCACAGGGGGCGCTTCCGGGGAGCTGTTTTTT. It yields the protein CASLTGGASGELFF.

The gene calls are TRBV5-6 and TRBJ2-1; 8 bases align to TRBD2. CDR1 and CDR2 from the germline V gene are SGHDT and YYEEEE. This CDR3 contains 17 residues. J lost 2 bases, V lost 6 bases, and 13 bases had no gene match. The CDR3 here is CASILSGSPQTYNEQFF. CDR3 nucleotides: TGTGCCAGCATCCTCAGCGGGAGTCCCCAGACCTACAATGAGCAGTTCTTC.

Points on this clone: The identical CDR3 is also encoded by other nucleotide sequences in the sample. The chain carries TRBV27 and TRBJ2-2; D call uncertain. Germline V CDR1 and CDR2: MNHEY, SMNVEV (reference sequence). Between the trimmed V and J ends, which lost 6 bases and 1 base, there was a span of 3 bases. There are 12 residues in the CDR3. CDR3 sequence reads: CASSRNTGELFF. The DNA for the CDR3 is TGTGCCAGCAGCAGGAACACCGGGGAGCTGTTTTTT.

This clone came up a few times. This chain connects TRBV10-1 to TRBJ1-1; D may be TRBD1 (5 bases). In germline, CDR1 is WNHNN, CDR2 SYGVQD (reference sequence). The CDR3 totals 14 residues. Deletions cut 4 bases from V and 0 bases from J, with 9 bases between. The CDR3 region is CASSAGIMNTEAFF. The DNA for the CDR3 is TGCGCCAGCAGTGCAGGGATCATGAACACTGAAGCTTTCTTT.

This chain links TRBV19 with TRBJ2-1; no clear D. Trimming stripped 2 bases from V and 0 bases from J, with 8 bases between. The CDR3 has 15 amino acids. CDR1 LNHDA and CDR2 SQIVND come from the germline V gene (reference sequence). In DNA form, the CDR3 reads TGTGCCAGTAGTATAACCGCGTACTCCTACAATGAGCAGTTCTTC. This gives the protein CASSITAYSYNEQFF.

The chain carries TRBV9 and TRBJ1-2; 9 nucleotides align to TRBD1. The CDR3 runs to 14 residues. Germline CDR1 reads SGDLS; CDR2 reads YYNGEE. Unmatched junction bases numbered 6, after V lost 3 bases and J lost 6 bases. The CDR3 bases are TGTGCCAGCAGCGACCGGGACAGGGCAGATGGCTACACCTTC. Its protein product is CASSDRDRADGYTF.

The V and J genes are TRBV27 and TRBJ1-1; D is perhaps TRBD1 (6 bases). The V gene lost 2 bases and the J gene lost 0 bases, with 13 bases spanning the gap. Germline V CDR1 and CDR2: MNHEY, SMNVEV (reference sequence). The CDR3 covers 16 residues. As DNA, the CDR3 is TGTGCCAGCAGTTTAACAGGGCTTAATTTGAACACTGAAGCTTTCTTT. Its protein product is CASSLTGLNLNTEAFF.

This clone was counted ten times or more. The V call is TRBV9, the J call TRBJ1-1; a weak D match, TRBD1 (5 bases). The CDR3 loop spans 14 amino acids. The germline gives CDR1 SGDLS, CDR2 YYNGEE. The V gene lost 2 bases and the J gene lost 0 bases, with 8 bases spanning the gap. The CDR3 spells CASSVRELNTEAFF. DNA of the CDR3: TGTGCCAGCAGCGTCAGGGAACTGAACACTGAAGCTTTCTTT.

V usage is TRBV27 and J usage is TRBJ2-7; D possibly corresponds to TRBD1 (6 bases). CDR3 length equals 14 residues. Germline CDR1 MNHEY, CDR2 SMNVEV (reference sequence). The V and J ends lost 5 bases and 6 bases respectively, with 17 bases between them. Written as DNA, the CDR3 is TGTGCCAGCAGTCCGCCTCCACAGGGATCCGAGCAGTACTTC. Residues: CASSPPPQGSEQYF.

The chain is built from TRBV2 and TRBJ1-5; D may be TRBD1 (6 bases). V lost 6 bases and J lost 7, with 19 bases in between. The CDR3 length is 15 residues. Germline-derived CDR1 and CDR2 are SNHLY and FYNNEI. CDR3 loop: CASRPGPGVDQPQHF. In DNA form, the CDR3 reads TGTGCCAGCAGACCTGGTCCAGGGGTCGACCAGCCCCAGCATTTT.

J is TRBJ1-5 and V is TRBV12-2; TRBD1 is the table's D call, not checked against the DNA. TRBV12-2 is a pseudogene. The CDR3 has 17 amino acids. CDR3 DNA: TGTGCAAGTCGCTTAGGTATACTTAGGGGACACCATCAGCCCCAGCATTTT. Its translation is CASRLGILRGHHQPQHF.

The J gene is TRBJ2-7, the V gene TRBV4-1, with D possibly matching TRBD2 (5 bases). Trimming removed 4 bases from V and 0 bases from J, with 7 bases in between. Germline V gives CDR1 MGHRA, CDR2 YSYEKL. This CDR3 spans 13 amino acids. In nucleotides, the CDR3 is TGCGCCAGCAGCCCTCGGGACTCCTACGAGCAGTACTTC. It is translated as CASSPRDSYEQYF.

V gene TRBV5-4 combines with J gene TRBJ1-2; no firm D call. Per the germline V gene, CDR1 is SGHNT and CDR2 is YYREEE (reference sequence). The length of the CDR3 is 14 residues. Deletions cut 0 bases from V and 4 bases from J, with 10 bases between. CDR3: CASSLARNIYGYTF. The CDR3 DNA reads as TGTGCCAGCAGCTTGGCCAGAAATATCTATGGCTACACCTTC.

V is TRBV10-3 and J is TRBJ2-5; 9 bases fit TRBD1. CDR1 ENHRY and CDR2 SYGVKD come from the germline V gene. This CDR3 has 15 amino acids. The trim removed 2 bases at V and 1 base at J, leaving 2 bases unmatched. CDR3 nucleotide sequence: TGTGCCATCAGTGAGAGACAGGGGGTCCAAGAGACCCAGTACTTC. This translates into CAISERQGVQETQYF.

The rearrangement links TRBV5-1 to TRBJ2-2, with 9 nucleotides matching TRBD1. Trimming removed 2 bases from V and 4 bases from J; junction bases left unmatched: 3. The CDR3 loop spans 15 amino acids. In germline, CDR1 is SGHRS, CDR2 YFSETQ. CDR3 coding DNA: TGCGCCAGCAGCTTACAGGGGGCCCCCACCGGGGAGCTGTTTTTT. Its translation: CASSLQGAPTGELFF.

The CDR3: CASSPQLVNEQFF. The DNA of the CDR3 is TGTGCCAGCAGCCCCCAATTAGTAAATGAGCAGTTCTTC. This rearrangement joins TRBV7-3 to TRBJ2-1; no clear D gene. The ends were cut back, 5 bases at V and 7 bases at J, with 12 bases in the middle. The CDR3 extends over 13 amino acids. Per the germline V gene, CDR1 is SGHTA and CDR2 is FQGTGA.

The chain uses TRBV30 and TRBJ2-2, with 14 bases aligning to TRBD2. J gave up 6 bases and V 2 bases, and 8 bases lay outside the gene matches. The CDR3 extends over 17 amino acids. The germline gives CDR1 GTSNPN, CDR2 SVGIG (reference sequence). DNA for the CDR3: TGTGCCTGGAGTATGGGACTAGCGGGAGTCAAGGCCGGGGAGCTGTTTTTT. It translates to CAWSMGLAGVKAGELFF.

This chain links TRBV19 with TRBJ1-2; no firm D call. Trimming took 6 bases from V and 7 from J, leaving 15 bases between them. Germline CDR1 reads LNHDA; CDR2 reads SQIVND (reference sequence). CDR3 size: 13 residues. The DNA for the CDR3 is TGTGCCAGTAGCGCTGGCCGGGGATTTGGCTACACCTTC. It encodes CASSAGRGFGYTF.

V gene TRBV6-1 combines with J gene TRBJ2-1; 11 bases match TRBD2. The CDR3 loop spans 16 amino acids. The ends lost 2 bases at V and 4 bases at J; junction bases unmatched: 4. Germline V lookup: CDR1 MNHNS, CDR2 SASEGT. The CDR3 here is CASSEYGTSGYNEQFF. CDR3 bases: TGTGCCAGCAGTGAATACGGGACTAGCGGTTACAATGAGCAGTTCTTC.

The genes are TRBV30 and TRBJ2-4; tentatively, D is TRBD2 (5 bases). Germline V CDR1 and CDR2: GTSNPN, SVGIG (reference sequence). Trimming stripped 1 base from V and 2 bases from J, with 12 bases between. The CDR3 has 15 residues. The CDR3 here is CAWSEGGRSKNIQYF. In DNA, the CDR3 is TGTGCCTGGAGTGAAGGAGGCCGGTCCAAAAACATTCAGTACTTC.

The rearrangement links TRBV11-3 to TRBJ2-7, with 13 bases that match TRBD2. This CDR3 contains 16 residues. V gave up 7 bases and J gave up 3 bases; unmatched junction bases: 9. Germline V lookup: CDR1 SGHNT, CDR2 YENEEA. DNA for the CDR3: TGTGCCAGCACAAGACTAGCGGGAGGCCGGGTCTACGAGCAGTACTTC. This gives the protein CASTRLAGGRVYEQYF. The full variable domain, rest sourced from reference TRBV11-3 and TRBJ2-7, is EAGVVQSPRYKIIEKKQPVAFWCNPISGHNTLYWYLQNLGQGPELLIRYENEEAVDDSQLPKDRFSAERLKGVDSTLKIQPAELGDSAVYLCASTRLAGGRVYEQYFGPGTRLTVT.